The 14 T cell receptor beta chains reported below all come from one sample, sequenced in a study of T cells expressing NK-cell markers. TCRdb reanalyzed the 5' RACE reads and collapses them to one entry per CDR3 protein, without DNA. Its listing shows roughly 390,000 distinct CDR3 sequences. Sequenced: blood T cells: a sorted CD56 or NKG2C T cell subset, CD4+ or CD8+ T cells, or bulk PBMC T cells (not recorded which). Receptors originate from a woman in her 50s in good health.

The chain links TRBV4-1 to TRBJ1-1; TCRdb outputs TRBD1, but without DNA this stays unchecked. CDR3 length: 14 residues. The germline CDR1 and CDR2 sequences are MGHRA and YSYEKL. CDR3 sequence: CASSQVGGWGEAFF.

V gene TRBV5-1 combines with J gene TRBJ1-2. The CDR3 is 11 residues long. Germline CDR1 and CDR2: SGHRS and YFSETQ. The CDR3 protein is CASMDNYGYTF.

The rearrangement joins TRBV12-3 or TRBV12-4 to TRBJ2-2; TCRdb indicates TRBD2, and absent DNA this call remains unverified. This CDR3 spans 16 amino acids. The CDR3 region is CASSPPRGRETGELFF.

The rearrangement uses TRBV5-1 and TRBJ2-5. The CDR3 spans 14 residues. Germline V CDR1 and CDR2: SGHRS, YFSETQ. CDR3 sequence reads: CASSLEITGETQYF. Combining the CDR3 with reference TRBV5-1 and TRBJ2-5 gives the whole variable domain KAGVTQTPRYLIKTRGQQVTLSCSPISGHRSVSWYQQTPGQGLQFLFEYFSETQRNKGNFPGRFSGRQFSNSRSEMNVSTLELGDSALYLCASSLEITGETQYFGPGTRLLVL.

The gene calls are TRBV6-5 and TRBJ2-7; TCRdb's assignment of TRBD2 cannot be checked, as there is no DNA. Germline values: CDR1 MNHEY, CDR2 SVGAGI. The CDR3 totals 15 residues. CDR3 in amino acids: CASRSTATSELEQYF.

The chain carries TRBV12-3 or TRBV12-4 and TRBJ1-1; the D gene TCRdb calls, TRBD1, cannot be checked with no DNA. The CDR3 consists of 12 residues. This CDR3 reads CASSWAGTEAFF.

The V and J genes are TRBV3-1 and TRBJ2-1; the D call of TRBD1 rests on TCRdb alone, since no DNA is present to check it. The germline V gene encodes CDR1 LGHDT and CDR2 YNNKEL (reference sequence). This CDR3 has 12 amino acids. The CDR3 protein is CASSHGGGEQFF.

V and J are TRBV24-1 and TRBJ2-3. The CDR3 covers 14 residues. The germline gives CDR1 KGHDR, CDR2 SFDVKD. The CDR3 spells CATSDLYSTDTQYF.

The chain uses TRBV11-2 and TRBJ2-7; absent DNA, TCRdb's TRBD1 call cannot be checked. The germline gives CDR1 SGHAT, CDR2 FQNNGV. The CDR3 covers 15 residues. The CDR3 is CASSLAQGRDYEQYF.

The chain is built from TRBV14 and TRBJ2-7; TCRdb names TRBD2, which stays unverified in the absence of DNA. The CDR3 spans 14 residues. Per the germline V gene, CDR1 is SGHDN and CDR2 is FVKESK. The CDR3 region is CASSQETTIGEQYF.

The chain is built from TRBV7-2 and TRBJ2-1; lacking DNA, the TRBD1 call made by TCRdb goes unchecked. This CDR3 spans 17 amino acids. Per germline, CDR1 SGHTA and CDR2 FQGNSA. This CDR3 is CASSWKIGGWTYNEQFF. Full variable domain (remainder filled in from reference TRBV7-2 and TRBJ2-1): GAGVSQSPSNKVTEKGKDVELRCDPISGHTALYWYRQSLGQGLEFLIYFQGNSAPDKSGLPSDRFSAERTGGSVSTLTIQRTQQEDSAVYLCASSWKIGGWTYNEQFFGPGTRLTVL.

This chain connects TRBV5-1 to TRBJ1-1; TCRdb reports TRBD1, a call that lacks DNA to check it against. This CDR3 is 18 amino acids long. Germline V gives CDR1 SGHRS, CDR2 YFSETQ. The CDR3 here is CASSLELPWTGMNTEAFF.

This chain connects TRBV30 to TRBJ2-2. CDR1 and CDR2 (germline): GTSNPN, SVGIG (reference sequence). The CDR3 is 14 amino acids. CDR3 residues: CAWSQTVNTGELFF.

CDR3 in amino acids: CASSPRQEQFF. This chain connects TRBV6-6 to TRBJ2-1. This CDR3 spans 11 amino acids. Germline V gene lookup returns CDR1 MNHNY and CDR2 SVGAGI (reference sequence).